This T cell receptor (beta chain) was retrieved from a study of blood T cell repertoires in COVID-19. The data were produced by immunoSEQ multiplex PCR, yet TCRdb's version contains in-frame clones alone and is incomplete. The sample lists 150,000 to 200,000 clones, about 93% occurring once. Looked up from germline, CDR1 is SGHTA and CDR2 is FQGNSA. V lost 5 bases to trimming and J lost 3 bases, with 16 bases between them. This CDR3 comprises 15 residues. This rearrangement joins TRBV7-2 to TRBJ1-1; D perhaps matches TRBD1 (6 bases). This TCR came from a man aged 50-60 years with acute or convalescent COVID-19. The specimen was peripheral blood. As DNA, the CDR3 is TGTGCCAGCAGCCGTACCCGGGACACCTACACTGAAGCTTTCTTT. This sequence encodes CASSRTRDTYTEAFF.